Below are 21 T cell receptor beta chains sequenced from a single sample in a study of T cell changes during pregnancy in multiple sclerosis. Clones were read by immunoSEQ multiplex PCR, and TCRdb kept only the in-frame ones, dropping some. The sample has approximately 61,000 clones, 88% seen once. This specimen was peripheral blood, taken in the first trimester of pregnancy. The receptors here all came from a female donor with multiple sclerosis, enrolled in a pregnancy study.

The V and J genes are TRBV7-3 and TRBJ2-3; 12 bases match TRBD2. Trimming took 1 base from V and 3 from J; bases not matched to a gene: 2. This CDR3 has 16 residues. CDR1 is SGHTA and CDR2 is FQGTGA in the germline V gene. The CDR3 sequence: CASSLRLAGGTDTQYF. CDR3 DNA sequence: TGTGCCAGCAGCTTAAGGCTAGCGGGAGGGACAGATACGCAGTATTTT.

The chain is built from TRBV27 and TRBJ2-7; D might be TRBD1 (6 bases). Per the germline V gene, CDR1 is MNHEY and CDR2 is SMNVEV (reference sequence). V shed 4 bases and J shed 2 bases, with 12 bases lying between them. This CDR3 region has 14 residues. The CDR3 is CASSSRAGAYEQYF. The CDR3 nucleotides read TGTGCCAGCAGTTCCCGGGCAGGGGCCTACGAGCAGTACTTC.

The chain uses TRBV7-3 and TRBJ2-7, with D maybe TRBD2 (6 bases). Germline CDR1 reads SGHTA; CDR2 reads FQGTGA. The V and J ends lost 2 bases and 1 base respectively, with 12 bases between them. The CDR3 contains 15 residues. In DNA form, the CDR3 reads TGTGCCAGCAGCTTACTCGGCGGGATTTCCTACGAGCAGTACTTC. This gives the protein CASSLLGGISYEQYF. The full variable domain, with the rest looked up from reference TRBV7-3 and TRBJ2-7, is GAGVSQTPSNKVTEKGKYVELRCDPISGHTALYWYRQSLGQGPEFLIYFQGTGAADDSGLPNDRFFAVRPEGSVSTLKIQRTERGDSAVYLCASSLLGGISYEQYFGPGTRLTVT.

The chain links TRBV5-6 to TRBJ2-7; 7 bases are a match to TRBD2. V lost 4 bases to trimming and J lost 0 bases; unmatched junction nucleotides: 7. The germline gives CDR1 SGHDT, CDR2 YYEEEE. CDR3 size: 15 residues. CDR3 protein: CASSALAALSYEQYF. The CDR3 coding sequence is TGTGCCAGCAGCGCCCTAGCGGCCCTCTCCTACGAGCAGTACTTC.

DNA for the CDR3: TGCGCCAGCAGCCAAGAAGGGGTGGATACGCAGTATTTT. Protein sequence: CASSQEGVDTQYF. V and J are TRBV4-1 and TRBJ2-3, with TRBD1 as a possible D gene (5 bases). The CDR3 has 13 residues. In germline, CDR1 is MGHRA, CDR2 YSYEKL. Trimming shortened V by 0 bases and J by 6 bases, and 7 bases separated the two germline ends.

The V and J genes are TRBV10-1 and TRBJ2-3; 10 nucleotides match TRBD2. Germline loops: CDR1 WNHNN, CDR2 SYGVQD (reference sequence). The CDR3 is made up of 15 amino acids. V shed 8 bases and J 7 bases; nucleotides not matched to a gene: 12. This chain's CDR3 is CASGESGRAENTQYF. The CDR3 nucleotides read TGCGCCAGCGGAGAAAGCGGGAGGGCCGAAAATACGCAGTATTTT.

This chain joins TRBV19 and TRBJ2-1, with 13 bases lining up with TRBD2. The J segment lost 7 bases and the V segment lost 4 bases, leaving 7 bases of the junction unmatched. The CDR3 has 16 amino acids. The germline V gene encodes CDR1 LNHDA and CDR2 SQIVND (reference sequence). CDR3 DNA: TGTGCCAGTAGTACACTAGCGGGAGGGCCGGGAAATGAGCAGTTCTTC. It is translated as CASSTLAGGPGNEQFF.

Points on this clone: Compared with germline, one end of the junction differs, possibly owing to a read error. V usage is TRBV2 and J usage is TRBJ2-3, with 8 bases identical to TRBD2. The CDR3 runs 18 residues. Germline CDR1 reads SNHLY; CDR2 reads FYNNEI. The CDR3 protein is CASSLSKLAETLTYTQYF. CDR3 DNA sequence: TGTGCCAGCAGCCTCTCCAAACTAGCGGAAACACTCACATATACGCAGTATTTT.

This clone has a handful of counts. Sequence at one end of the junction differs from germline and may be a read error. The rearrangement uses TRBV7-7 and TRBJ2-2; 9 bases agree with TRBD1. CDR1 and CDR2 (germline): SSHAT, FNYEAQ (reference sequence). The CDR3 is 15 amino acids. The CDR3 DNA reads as TGTGCTAGCAGCTTAGTGGGACAGGGACCCGGGGAGCTGTTTTTT. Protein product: CASSLVGQGPGELFF.

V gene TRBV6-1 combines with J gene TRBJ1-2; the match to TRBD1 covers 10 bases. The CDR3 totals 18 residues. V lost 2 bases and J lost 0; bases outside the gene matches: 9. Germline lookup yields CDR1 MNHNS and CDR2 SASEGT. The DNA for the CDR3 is TGTGCCAGCAGTGAACTCGGGACAGGGGATTTAGCTAACTATGGCTACACCTTC. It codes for CASSELGTGDLANYGYTF.

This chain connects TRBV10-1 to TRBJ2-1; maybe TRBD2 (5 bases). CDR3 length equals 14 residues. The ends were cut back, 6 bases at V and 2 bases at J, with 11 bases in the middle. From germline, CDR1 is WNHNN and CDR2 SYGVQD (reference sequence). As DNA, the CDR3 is TGCGCCAGCAGCCTCGGGATTACCTACAATGAGCAGTTCTTC. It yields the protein CASSLGITYNEQFF.

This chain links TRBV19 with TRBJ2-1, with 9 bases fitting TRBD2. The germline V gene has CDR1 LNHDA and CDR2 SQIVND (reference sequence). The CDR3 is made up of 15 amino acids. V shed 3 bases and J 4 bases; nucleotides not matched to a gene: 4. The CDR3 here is CASSIRGGEYNEQFF. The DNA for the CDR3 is TGTGCCAGTAGTATTCGCGGGGGGGAATACAATGAGCAGTTCTTC.

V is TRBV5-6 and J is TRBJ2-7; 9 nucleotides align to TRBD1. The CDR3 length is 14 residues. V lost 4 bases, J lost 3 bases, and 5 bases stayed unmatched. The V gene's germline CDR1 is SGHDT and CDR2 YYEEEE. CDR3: CASSPGTGIYEQYF. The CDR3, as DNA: TGTGCCAGCAGCCCCGGGACAGGGATCTACGAGCAGTACTTC.

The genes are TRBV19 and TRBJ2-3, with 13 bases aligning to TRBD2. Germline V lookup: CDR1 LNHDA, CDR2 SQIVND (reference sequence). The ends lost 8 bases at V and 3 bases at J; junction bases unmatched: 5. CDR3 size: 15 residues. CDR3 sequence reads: CASGRTSGSTDTQYF. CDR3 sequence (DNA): TGTGCCAGTGGAAGGACTAGCGGGAGTACAGATACGCAGTATTTT.

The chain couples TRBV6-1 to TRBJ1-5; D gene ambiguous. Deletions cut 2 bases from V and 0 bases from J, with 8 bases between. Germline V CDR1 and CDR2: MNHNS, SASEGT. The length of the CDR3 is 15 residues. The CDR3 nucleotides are TGTGCCAGCAGTGAACTGACAAATAGCAATCAGCCCCAGCATTTT. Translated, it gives CASSELTNSNQPQHF.

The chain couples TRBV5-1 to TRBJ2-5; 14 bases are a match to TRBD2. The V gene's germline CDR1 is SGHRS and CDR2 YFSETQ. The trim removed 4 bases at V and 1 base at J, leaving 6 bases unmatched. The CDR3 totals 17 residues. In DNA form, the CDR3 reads TGCGCCAGCAGCCCGGGGGGGACTAGCGGGAGCCAAGAGACCCAGTACTTC. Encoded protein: CASSPGGTSGSQETQYF. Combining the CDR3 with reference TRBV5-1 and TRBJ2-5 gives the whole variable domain KAGVTQTPRYLIKTRGQQVTLSCSPISGHRSVSWYQQTPGQGLQFLFEYFSETQRNKGNFPGRFSGRQFSNSRSEMNVSTLELGDSALYLCASSPGGTSGSQETQYFGPGTRLLVL.

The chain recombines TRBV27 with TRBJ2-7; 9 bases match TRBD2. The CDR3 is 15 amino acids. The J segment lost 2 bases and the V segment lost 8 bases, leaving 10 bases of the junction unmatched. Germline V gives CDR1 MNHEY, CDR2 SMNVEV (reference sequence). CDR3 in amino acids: CASVRAAGGTYEQYF. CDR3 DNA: TGTGCCAGCGTGAGGGCTGCGGGGGGGACCTACGAGCAGTACTTC.

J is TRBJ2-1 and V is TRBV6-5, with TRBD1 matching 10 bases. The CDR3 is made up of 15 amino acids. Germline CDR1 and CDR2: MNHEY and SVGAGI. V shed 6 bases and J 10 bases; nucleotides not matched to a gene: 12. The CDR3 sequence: CASRPGQGGGGEQFF. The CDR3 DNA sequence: TGTGCCAGCAGACCAGGACAGGGGGGGGGTGGGGAGCAGTTCTTC.

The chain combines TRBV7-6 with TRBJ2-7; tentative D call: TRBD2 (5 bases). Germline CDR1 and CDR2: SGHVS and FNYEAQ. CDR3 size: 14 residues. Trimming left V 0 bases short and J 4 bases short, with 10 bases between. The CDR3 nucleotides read TGTGCCAGCAGCTTAGCGCCCCCGGGATACGAGCAGTACTTC. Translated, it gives CASSLAPPGYEQYF.

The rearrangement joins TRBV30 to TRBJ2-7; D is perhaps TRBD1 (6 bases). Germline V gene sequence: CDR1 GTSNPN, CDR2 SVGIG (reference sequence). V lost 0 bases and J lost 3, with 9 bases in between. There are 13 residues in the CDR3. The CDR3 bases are TGTGCCTGGAGTGTACGGACAGACTACGAGCAGTACTTC. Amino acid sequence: CAWSVRTDYEQYF.

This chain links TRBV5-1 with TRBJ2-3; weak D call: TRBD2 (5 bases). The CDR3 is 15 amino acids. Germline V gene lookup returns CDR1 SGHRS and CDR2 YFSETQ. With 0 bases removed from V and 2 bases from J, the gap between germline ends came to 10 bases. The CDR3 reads CASSLVERFTDTQYF. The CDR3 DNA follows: TGCGCCAGCAGCTTGGTGGAGCGGTTCACAGATACGCAGTATTTT. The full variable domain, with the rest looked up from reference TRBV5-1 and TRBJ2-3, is KAGVTQTPRYLIKTRGQQVTLSCSPISGHRSVSWYQQTPGQGLQFLFEYFSETQRNKGNFPGRFSGRQFSNSRSEMNVSTLELGDSALYLCASSLVERFTDTQYFGPGTRLTVL.